The 8 T cell receptor beta chains presented below share a single source sample, sequenced in a study of OX40 agonist ivuxolimab in advanced cancers. Clones were read by immunoSEQ multiplex PCR, and TCRdb kept only the in-frame ones, dropping some. The sample consists of tens of thousands of clones, approximately 80% of them appearing once. The material sequenced was CD4+ or CD8+ T cells sorted from blood, taken in a trial of the OX40 agonist ivuxolimab. The receptors were sampled from an adult with an advanced solid tumor such as melanoma, head and neck, liver or kidney cancer.

This chain joins TRBV10-1 and TRBJ2-1; 8 bases fit TRBD1. CDR1 is WNHNN and CDR2 is SYGVQD in the germline V gene (reference sequence). This CDR3 spans 19 amino acids. The V gene end was trimmed by 3 bases and the J gene end by 4 bases; junction bases not matched to a gene: 17. Here the CDR3 DNA reads TGCGCCAGCAGTGATTCGCGGCAGGGGGCACCCCCATGGTACAATGAGCAGTTCTTC. Its protein is CASSDSRQGAPPWYNEQFF.

The chain combines TRBV12-5 with TRBJ1-6; 8 nucleotides agree with TRBD1. The CDR3 consists of 17 residues. With V trimmed by 5 bases and J by 5 bases, 11 bases remained unmatched. CDR1 and CDR2 from the germline V gene are LGHNT and FRNRAP. CDR3 DNA sequence: TGTGCTAGTGGTCTTTGGACAGGGCAGCAAAATAATTCACCCCTCCACTTT. This translates into CASGLWTGQQNNSPLHF.

This clone came up a few times. This chain links TRBV7-9 with TRBJ2-3; D perhaps matches TRBD1 (6 bases). V lost 1 base to trimming and J lost 2 bases, with 16 bases between them. Germline-derived CDR1 and CDR2 are SEHNR and FQNEAQ (reference sequence). The CDR3 is 17 residues long. The CDR3 DNA sequence: TGTGCCAGCAGCTTAGATCTGGCAGGGGTCGCCACAGATACGCAGTATTTT. Translating it yields CASSLDLAGVATDTQYF.

The chain carries TRBV11-2 and TRBJ2-3; 7 bases match TRBD1. The V and J ends lost 5 bases and 4 bases, in that order; junction bases with no gene match: 9. This CDR3 region has 15 residues. The germline V gene encodes CDR1 SGHAT and CDR2 FQNNGV. In DNA, the CDR3 is TGTGCCAGCAGCGCCTACAGGGGTCAGGCAGATACGCAGTATTTT. Its translation is CASSAYRGQADTQYF.

CDR3 amino acids: CASSQDLTAGYTF. CDR3 nucleotides: TGCGCCAGCAGCCAAGATCTGACGGCTGGCTACACCTTC. V gene TRBV4-1 combines with J gene TRBJ1-2; D is ambiguous. Deletions cut 0 bases from V and 7 bases from J, with 9 bases between. In germline, CDR1 is MGHRA, CDR2 YSYEKL. The CDR3 consists of 13 residues.

The chain is built from TRBV7-9 and TRBJ1-5, with 7 bases aligning to TRBD1. Per the germline V gene, CDR1 is SEHNR and CDR2 is FQNEAQ (reference sequence). Trimming at V came to 1 base and at J to 0 bases, leaving 3 bases not matched to a gene. This CDR3 has 16 residues. CDR3 sequence: CASSLGTGDSNQPQHF. The DNA for the CDR3 is TGTGCCAGCAGCTTAGGGACAGGCGATAGCAATCAGCCCCAGCATTTT.

The gene calls are TRBV5-1 and TRBJ1-1, with D possibly being TRBD1 (5 bases). Between the trimmed V and J ends, which lost 3 bases and 1 base, there was a span of 13 bases. CDR3 length equals 15 residues. In germline, CDR1 is SGHRS, CDR2 YFSETQ. The CDR3 protein is CASSSVLGGNTEAFF. The CDR3 nucleotides are TGCGCCAGCAGCTCCGTCCTGGGGGGGAACACTGAAGCTTTCTTT.

CDR3 sequence reads: CASSDAKWATDTQYF. For the CDR3, the DNA is TGCGCCAGCAGTGACGCGAAATGGGCAACAGATACGCAGTATTTT. This rearrangement joins TRBV10-2 to TRBJ2-3; D call uncertain. The V gene's germline CDR1 is WSHSY and CDR2 SAAADI. The germline V and J ends were trimmed by 3 bases and 3 bases, with 13 bases remaining between them. The CDR3 totals 15 residues.